This T cell receptor beta chain is from a study of CXCR3-negative and CXCR3-positive naive CD8 T cells (dated by TCRdb to about 2019). Broadly, across the study: Some 150 million TRB reads were obtained in total, roughly 1.5 +/- 0.3 million reads per library. Diversity and physicochemical repertoire analyses covered under twelve donors pooled from two independent experiments. Naive subsets from about 5 donors and memory cells from 3 donors were included in the TRBV-TRBJ cluster analysis.

Its CDR3 holds 13 amino acids, cysteine through phenylalanine. There is no recorded DNA. The germline V gene gives CDR1 as LGHNA and CDR2 as YNFKEQ. Each CD8+ T cell subset was flow-sorted in triplicate, with roughly 300,000 cells per subset placed directly into RLT lysis buffer. Peripheral blood mononuclear cells were isolated from buffy coats using standard density gradient centrifugation. Total RNA was extracted from sorted cells using an RNeasy Mini Kit. Overall results and qualifications from the work: Freshly isolated PBMCs were used for most assays because CXCR3 expression went down partially after cryopreservation. TRBV-TRBJ usage was similar between naive CXCR3-negative and CXCR3-positive cells from the same donor, while memory cells showed distinct patterns. Both naive subsets had comparably high repertoire diversity, while memory CD8+ T cells had much lower repertoire diversity. Because surface CD5, which is linked to self-reactivity in mice, was comparable between the naive subsets, TCR interaction strength was also inferred from TRB CDR3 physicochemical properties.

The reads were generated on a NextSeq 550. The Human TCR Profiling Kit (MiLaboratory) was used to make UMI-labeled 5' RACE TRB cDNA libraries. cDNA synthesis used the entire amount of extracted RNA, and PCR amplification then used the entire amount of cDNA produced. Libraries were prepared in parallel using an identical number of PCR cycles. In the original analysis: MIGEC and MiXCR extracted about 53,000 +/- 10,000 unique UMI-labeled TRB cDNA molecules per library, requiring at least two reads per UMI. On average, each library contained 40,000 +/- 10,000 functional in-frame TRB CDR3 nucleotide clonotypes without stop codons. After each sample was downsampled to 5000 UMI-labeled TRB molecules, VDJtools was used to calculate diversity metrics such as normalized Shannon-Wiener and Chao1. VDJtools was used to calculate clonotype-size-weighted physicochemical properties of the central five CDR3 residues, namely interaction energy, strength, volume and Kidera factor 4. TCRdb reprocessed the public reads and reports one entry per CDR3 protein sequence, without DNA. The V and J calls shown here were made by TCRdb, not taken from the authors' results. Per the sample table, the count is about 43,000 distinct CDR3 sequences. The ten largest clones take up about 10% of the sample.

As regards this clonotype: Its antigen remains undetermined.

This sequence uses TRBV4-2 and TRBJ2-7; the D call from TCRdb, TRBD1, cannot be confirmed without DNA. The specimen was memory CD8+ T cells from blood. Sample cell subset or site, as interpreted from the label and publication: conventional CD8+ memory T cells (TMEM), sorted as controls. This TCR came from a human donor in good health. Some clones in this sample may be carry-over from other donors' samples. For the CDR3, the sequence is CASSQGGGHEQYF.